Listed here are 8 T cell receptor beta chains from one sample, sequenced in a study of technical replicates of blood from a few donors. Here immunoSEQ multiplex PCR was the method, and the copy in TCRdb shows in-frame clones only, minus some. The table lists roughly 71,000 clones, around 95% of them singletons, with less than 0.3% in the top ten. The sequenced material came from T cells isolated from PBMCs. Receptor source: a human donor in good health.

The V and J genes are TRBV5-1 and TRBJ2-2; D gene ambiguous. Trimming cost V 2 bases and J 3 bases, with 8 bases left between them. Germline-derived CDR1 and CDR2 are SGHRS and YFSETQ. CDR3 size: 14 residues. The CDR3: CASSFSADTGELFF. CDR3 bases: TGCGCCAGCAGCTTCAGCGCGGACACCGGGGAGCTGTTTTTT.

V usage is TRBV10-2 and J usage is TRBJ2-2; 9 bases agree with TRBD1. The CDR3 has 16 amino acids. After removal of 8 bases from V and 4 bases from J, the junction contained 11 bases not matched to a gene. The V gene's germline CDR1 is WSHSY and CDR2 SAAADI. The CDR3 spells CASGGTGSVLTGELFF. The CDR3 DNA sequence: TGCGCCAGCGGAGGGACAGGGTCCGTTCTCACCGGGGAGCTGTTTTTT.

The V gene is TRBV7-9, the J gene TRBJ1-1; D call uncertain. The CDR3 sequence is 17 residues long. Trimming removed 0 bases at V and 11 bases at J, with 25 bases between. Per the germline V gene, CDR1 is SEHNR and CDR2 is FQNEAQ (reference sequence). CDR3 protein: CASSLAASEHSTSGAFF. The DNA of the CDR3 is TGTGCCAGCAGCTTAGCTGCGTCAGAACACTCCACCTCCGGGGCTTTCTTT.

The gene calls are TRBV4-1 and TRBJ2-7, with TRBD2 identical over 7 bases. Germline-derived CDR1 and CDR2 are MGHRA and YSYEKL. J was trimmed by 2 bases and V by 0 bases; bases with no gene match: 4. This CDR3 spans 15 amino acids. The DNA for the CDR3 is TGCGCCAGCAGCCAAGAAGGGGACTACCCCTACGAGCAGTACTTC. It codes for CASSQEGDYPYEQYF.

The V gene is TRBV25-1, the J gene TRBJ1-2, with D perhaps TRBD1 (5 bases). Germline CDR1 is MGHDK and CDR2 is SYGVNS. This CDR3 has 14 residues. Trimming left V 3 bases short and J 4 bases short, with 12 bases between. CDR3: CASSEGTGVYGYTF. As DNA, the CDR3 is TGTGCCAGCAGTGAGGGTACAGGTGTCTATGGCTACACCTTC.

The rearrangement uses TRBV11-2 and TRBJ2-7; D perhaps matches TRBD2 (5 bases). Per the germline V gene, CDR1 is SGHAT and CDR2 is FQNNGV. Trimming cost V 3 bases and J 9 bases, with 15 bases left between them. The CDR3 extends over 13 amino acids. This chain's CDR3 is CASSFPPGSAQYF. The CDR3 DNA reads TGTGCCAGCAGCTTCCCCCCGGGGTCTGCGCAGTACTTC.

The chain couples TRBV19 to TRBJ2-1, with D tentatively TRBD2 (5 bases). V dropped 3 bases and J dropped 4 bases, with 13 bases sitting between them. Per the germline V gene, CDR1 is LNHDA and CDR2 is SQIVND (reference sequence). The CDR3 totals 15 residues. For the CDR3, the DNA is TGTGCCAGTAGTATTCGGGGAGATACTTACAATGAGCAGTTCTTC. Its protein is CASSIRGDTYNEQFF.

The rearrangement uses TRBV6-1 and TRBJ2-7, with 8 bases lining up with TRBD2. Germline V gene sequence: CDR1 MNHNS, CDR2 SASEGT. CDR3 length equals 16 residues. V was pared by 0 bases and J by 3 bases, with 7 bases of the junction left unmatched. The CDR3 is CASSEASGRFNYEQYF. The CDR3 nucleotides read TGTGCCAGCAGTGAAGCGAGCGGGAGATTTAACTACGAGCAGTACTTC.